The 26 T cell receptor beta chains below come from one sample, sequenced in a study of metastatic and nonmetastatic thyroid tumors. TCRdb redid the clone calls on the PCR reads using MiXCR. The profile shows around 8,400 clones, around 40% of them singletons. Thyroid surgery had not been preceded by any treatment in any patient. Sequences were obtained from tumor tissue. Source of these receptors: a male donor with papillary thyroid cancer or a benign thyroid nodule (not recorded which). Some clones in this sample may be carry-over from other donors' samples.

The rearrangement uses TRBV5-6 and TRBJ1-2; D unresolved. The V gene's germline CDR1 is SGHDT and CDR2 YYEEEE. V gave up 7 bases and J gave up 5 bases, with 24 bases separating them. CDR3 length: 16 residues. CDR3: CASSITGYLLYYGYTF. CDR3 DNA: TGTGCCAGCTCCATTACCGGGTACCTCTTATATTATGGCTACACCTTC.

The chain combines TRBV3-1 with TRBJ2-5; D not certain. Looked up from germline, CDR1 is LGHDT and CDR2 is YNNKEL (reference sequence). CDR3 length: 13 residues. V shed 7 bases and J shed 0 bases, with 9 bases lying between them. CDR3 amino acids: CASTPVDQETQYF. The CDR3 bases are TGTGCCAGCACCCCTGTTGACCAAGAGACCCAGTACTTC.

The chain combines TRBV5-1 with TRBJ1-1; D gene unclear. There are 15 residues in the CDR3. V was clipped by 0 bases and J by 3 bases, with 12 bases between them. Germline V lookup: CDR1 SGHRS, CDR2 YFSETQ. CDR3 amino acids: CASSLEAGWDTEAFF. The CDR3 DNA reads as TGCGCCAGCAGCTTGGAAGCAGGCTGGGACACTGAAGCTTTCTTT.

This clone has a handful of counts. This chain joins TRBV24-1 and TRBJ2-3; 10 bases agree with TRBD2. The CDR3 has 15 residues. Germline V gene data show CDR1 as KGHDR and CDR2 as SFDVKD. With V trimmed by 5 bases and J by 3 bases, 4 bases remained unmatched. The CDR3 loop is CATSAASGRTDTQYF. The CDR3 DNA is TGTGCCACCAGTGCGGCTAGCGGGAGAACAGATACGCAGTATTTT.

Worth noting for this clone: This CDR3 fails to terminate in the conserved phenylalanine or tryptophan, so it likely reflects a read error. The chain employs TRBV6-2 or TRBV6-3 and TRBJ2-7; D is unclear. The CDR3 runs to 15 residues. Germline values: CDR1 MNHEY, CDR2 SVGEGT. V was clipped by 5 bases and J by 9 bases, with 23 bases between them. The CDR3 loop is CASSPPVEAPDTQYP. The CDR3 DNA is TGTGCCAGCAGTCCCCCAGTTGAAGCGCCAGATACGCAGTACCCT.

The J gene is TRBJ1-2, the V gene TRBV7-8, with 10 bases fitting TRBD1. Germline loops: CDR1 SGHVS, CDR2 FQNEAQ. V shed 6 bases and J 4 bases; nucleotides not matched to a gene: 11. This CDR3 has 16 amino acids. CDR3 in DNA: TGTGCCAGCAGTGAGACAGGGGGCACCCCCCTCTATGGCTACACCTTC. This translates into CASSETGGTPLYGYTF. Complete variable domain (other parts from reference TRBV7-8 and TRBJ1-2): GAGVSQSPRYKVAKRGQDVALRCDPISGHVSLFWYQQALGQGPEFLTYFQNEAQLDKSGLPSDRFFAERPEGSVSTLKIQRTQQEDSAVYLCASSETGGTPLYGYTFGSGTRLTVV.

This clone counts as medium-sized (0.01 to 0.1%). The chain carries TRBV6-1 and TRBJ2-2; no reliable D call. V gave up 7 bases and J gave up 6 bases, with 12 bases separating them. The CDR3 length is 13 residues. CDR1 and CDR2 from the germline V gene are MNHNS and SASEGT. This CDR3 reads CASKSGSAGELFF. The CDR3 DNA reads TGTGCCAGCAAATCTGGAAGTGCCGGGGAGCTGTTTTTT.

The DNA of the CDR3 is TGTGCCAGCAGTTTCCTAGGGGGGGTCAGGGGAAACTATGGCTACACCTTC. Residues: CASSFLGGVRGNYGYTF. The chain carries TRBV12-3 or TRBV12-4 and TRBJ1-2; perhaps TRBD1 as D (6 bases). Trimming cost V 3 bases and J 2 bases, with 19 bases left between them. This CDR3 contains 17 residues.

This clone was seen only a few times. This chain connects TRBV6-2 or TRBV6-3 to TRBJ2-7; TRBD2 agrees at 11 bases. The CDR3 extends over 17 amino acids. V shed 6 bases, J shed 0 bases, and the junction held 10 bases outside the gene matches. The V gene's germline CDR1 is MNHEY and CDR2 SVGEGT. The CDR3 sequence: CASSFTSGSGSSYEQYF. The CDR3 DNA follows: TGTGCCAGCAGCTTTACTAGCGGGAGTGGGAGCTCCTACGAGCAGTACTTC.

DNA of the CDR3: TGTGCCAGCACCGGCGGCGGTCAACCCTACGAGCAGTACTTC. Amino acid sequence: CASTGGGQPYEQYF. J is TRBJ2-7 and V is TRBV6-2 or TRBV6-3; no reliable D call. There are 14 residues in the CDR3. The germline V gene has CDR1 MNHEY and CDR2 SVGEGT. The V end lost 7 bases, the J end lost 2 bases, and 15 bases lay between the germline ends.

This clone came up a few times. V gene TRBV6-1 combines with J gene TRBJ2-7, with D possibly matching TRBD2 (6 bases). This CDR3 is 12 amino acids long. Trimming stripped 7 bases from V and 7 bases from J, with 14 bases between. Germline V gene data show CDR1 as MNHNS and CDR2 as SASEGT. In nucleotides, the CDR3 is TGTGCCAGCATGGAGGGAGATATTGAGCAGTACTTC. It yields the protein CASMEGDIEQYF.

Ten or more counts support this clone. The chain recombines TRBV15 with TRBJ1-6; D is undetermined. From germline, CDR1 is LNHNV and CDR2 YYDKDF (reference sequence). The V gene lost 3 bases and the J gene lost 9 bases, with 18 bases spanning the gap. The CDR3 extends over 16 amino acids. CDR3 bases: TGTGCCACCAGCAGCGACCGGGCCCTCCGGGGTTCACCCCTCCACTTT. This sequence encodes CATSSDRALRGSPLHF.

V and J are TRBV28 and TRBJ1-6; possibly TRBD1 for D (6 bases). This CDR3 comprises 15 residues. The germline CDR1 and CDR2 sequences are MDHEN and SYDVKM. Trimming stripped 3 bases from V and 7 bases from J, with 13 bases between. CDR3 residues: CASSFSRGGNSPLHF. For the CDR3, the DNA is TGTGCCAGCAGTTTTTCCAGGGGTGGGAATTCACCCCTCCACTTT.

The gene calls are TRBV11-1 and TRBJ1-2; a weak D match, TRBD1 (5 bases). V was shortened by 5 bases and J by 7 bases, with 14 bases between the two germline ends. Germline CDR1 SGHAT, CDR2 FQDESV (reference sequence). This CDR3 comprises 13 residues. The CDR3 DNA sequence: TGTGCCAGCAGCCCAGAGCCAGGGTTTGGCTACACCTTC. This translates into CASSPEPGFGYTF.

Within the sample, this clone is medium-sized. The chain couples TRBV9 to TRBJ1-2, with no clear D. Germline V gene sequence: CDR1 SGDLS, CDR2 YYNGEE. Trimming removed 4 bases at V and 4 bases at J, with 17 bases between. The CDR3 contains 15 residues. CDR3 amino acids: CASSLTTQLPYGYTF. The CDR3 DNA is TGTGCCAGCAGCTTGACAACACAGCTTCCCTATGGCTACACCTTC. Combining the CDR3 with reference TRBV9 and TRBJ1-2 gives the whole variable domain DSGVTQTPKHLITATGQRVTLRCSPRSGDLSVYWYQQSLDQGLQFLIQYYNGEERAKGNILERFSAQQFPDLHSELNLSSLELGDSALYFCASSLTTQLPYGYTFGSGTRLTVV.

The V gene is TRBV5-6, the J gene TRBJ1-2, with D tentatively TRBD1 (5 bases). The CDR3 sequence is 14 residues long. V lost 4 bases, J lost 3 bases, and 13 bases lay in between. Germline CDR1 is SGHDT and CDR2 is YYEEEE. CDR3 loop: CASSPVRRDYGYTF. The CDR3 DNA sequence: TGTGCCAGCAGCCCGGTCCGCAGGGACTATGGCTACACCTTC.

Turning to this clone: At one end, the junction sequence differs from germline, possibly due to a read error. The chain links TRBV5-6 to TRBJ2-7, with D maybe TRBD1 (6 bases). Germline CDR1 reads SGHDT; CDR2 reads YYEEEE. This CDR3 contains 14 residues. CDR3 in amino acids: CTSSATGFSNEQYF. Written as DNA, the CDR3 is TGTACCAGCAGCGCGACAGGCTTCAGCAACGAGCAGTACTTC.

The V call is TRBV30, the J call TRBJ2-7; TRBD2 matches at 10 bases. The V segment lost 6 bases and the J segment 3 bases; nucleotides outside the gene matches: 8. CDR3 length: 14 residues. Germline V gene sequence: CDR1 GTSNPN, CDR2 SVGIG (reference sequence). Here the CDR3 reads CACFASGSIYEQYF. In nucleotides, the CDR3 is TGTGCCTGTTTTGCTAGCGGGAGTATCTACGAGCAGTACTTC.

V usage is TRBV11-2 and J usage is TRBJ1-1; no reliable D call. CDR1 is SGHAT and CDR2 is FQNNGV in the germline V gene. Trimming took off 4 bases at V and 8 bases at J, with 11 bases between the two ends. The CDR3 runs 12 residues. CDR3 sequence: CASSSQSGEAFF. In DNA, the CDR3 is TGTGCCAGCAGCTCCCAGTCCGGGGAAGCTTTCTTT.

This clone was counted between two and nine times. One junction end does not reproduce the germline sequence, and a read error may be involved. The chain recombines TRBV6-2 or TRBV6-3 with TRBJ2-1; D ambiguous. The CDR3 runs 11 residues. Germline CDR1 and CDR2: MNHEY and SVGEGT. In DNA form, the CDR3 reads TGTGTCAGCAGTTCCCGTGAAGAGCAGTTCTTC. This gives the protein CVSSSREEQFF.

This clone was picked up a small number of times. This chain uses TRBV6-1 with TRBJ1-2; 8 nucleotides line up with TRBD1. The CDR3 length is 15 residues. Germline values: CDR1 MNHNS, CDR2 SASEGT. V was clipped by 5 bases and J by 4 bases; unmatched bases: 9. The CDR3 DNA follows: TGTGCCAGCAGTCGAAGTCCCGGGACAGGCTATGGCTACACCTTC. This codes for CASSRSPGTGYGYTF.

This clone was observed a single time. This chain joins TRBV4-3 and TRBJ1-4; a weak D match, TRBD1 (5 bases). V was pared by 0 bases and J by 8 bases, with 13 bases between. Germline CDR1 is LGHNA and CDR2 is YSLEER. There are 15 residues in the CDR3. The CDR3 spells CASSQDWGIGEKLFF. Written as DNA, the CDR3 is TGCGCCAGCAGCCAAGATTGGGGGATCGGGGAAAAACTGTTTTTT.

The chain links TRBV28 to TRBJ2-7, with TRBD2 matching 8 bases. The CDR3 sequence is 13 residues long. Germline-derived CDR1 and CDR2 are MDHEN and SYDVKM. The ends lost 10 bases at V and 7 bases at J; junction bases unmatched: 12. This CDR3 reads CATYGTSGDEQYF. CDR3 DNA sequence: TGTGCCACCTACGGTACTAGCGGAGATGAGCAGTACTTC.

The sample holds a few counts of this clone. The chain couples TRBV4-2 to TRBJ2-1; the D gene is possibly TRBD2 (6 bases). The germline V gene has CDR1 LGHNA and CDR2 YNFKEQ. This CDR3 contains 16 residues. Trimming shortened V by 2 bases and J by 7 bases, and 18 bases separated the two germline ends. CDR3 amino acids: CASSQRPGGAINEQFF. The DNA of the CDR3 is TGTGCCAGCAGCCAAAGGCCGGGCGGGGCCATTAATGAGCAGTTCTTC.

This clone has a handful of counts. CDR3 bases: TGTGCCACTATATCCCTGGGGCCTGATGGCTATGGCTACACCTTC. Translation gives CATISLGPDGYGYTF. This chain uses TRBV28 with TRBJ1-2; the D gene is possibly TRBD1 (5 bases). Trimming removed 10 bases from V and 4 bases from J, with 22 bases in between. The CDR3 is 15 residues long. CDR1 is MDHEN, CDR2 SYDVKM, per germline.

This clone is deemed medium-sized. CDR3 amino acids: CASSSPEQTEAFF. In DNA form, the CDR3 reads TGTGCCAGCAGTTCCCCGGAACAGACTGAAGCTTTCTTT. The V and J genes are TRBV27 and TRBJ1-1; D is unclear. CDR1 is MNHEY and CDR2 is SMNVEV in the germline V gene (reference sequence). V lost 4 bases, J lost 5 bases, and 11 bases lay in between. The length of the CDR3 is 13 residues.